Sequencing of this TCR beta chain was carried out in a study of blood T cell repertoires in COVID-19. The data were produced by immunoSEQ multiplex PCR, yet TCRdb's version contains in-frame clones alone and is incomplete. The sample lists some 170,000 clones; 75% to 90% were seen once. CDR3 length: 13 amino acids. The germline CDR1 and CDR2 sequences are LGHNA and YSLEER. V lost 2 bases and J 3 bases, leaving 8 bases between the germline ends. V is TRBV4-3 and J is TRBJ2-7; D gene ambiguous. The receptor's source is a woman of 80 years or more with active or convalescent COVID-19. Sequences were obtained from peripheral blood. CDR3 bases: TGCGCCAGCAGCCAAACCGTCAGCTACGAGCAGTACTTC. Amino acid sequence: CASSQTVSYEQYF.